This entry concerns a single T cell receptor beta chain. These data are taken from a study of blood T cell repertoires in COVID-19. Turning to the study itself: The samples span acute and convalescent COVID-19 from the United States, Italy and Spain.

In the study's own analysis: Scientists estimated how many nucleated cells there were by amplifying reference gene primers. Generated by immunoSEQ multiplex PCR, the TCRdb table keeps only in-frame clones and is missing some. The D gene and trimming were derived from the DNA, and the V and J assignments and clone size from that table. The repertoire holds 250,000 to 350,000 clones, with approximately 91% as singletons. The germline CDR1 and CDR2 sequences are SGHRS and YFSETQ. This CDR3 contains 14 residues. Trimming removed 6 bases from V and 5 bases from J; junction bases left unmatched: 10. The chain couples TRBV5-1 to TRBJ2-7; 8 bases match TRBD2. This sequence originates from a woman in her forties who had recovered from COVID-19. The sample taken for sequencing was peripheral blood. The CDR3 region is CASTQGREGDEQYF. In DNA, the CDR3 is TGCGCCAGCACCCAAGGACGGGAGGGCGACGAGCAGTACTTC. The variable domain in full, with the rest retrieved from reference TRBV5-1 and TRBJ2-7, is KAGVTQTPRYLIKTRGQQVTLSCSPISGHRSVSWYQQTPGQGLQFLFEYFSETQRNKGNFPGRFSGRQFSNSRSEMNVSTLELGDSALYLCASTQGREGDEQYFGPGTRLTVT.